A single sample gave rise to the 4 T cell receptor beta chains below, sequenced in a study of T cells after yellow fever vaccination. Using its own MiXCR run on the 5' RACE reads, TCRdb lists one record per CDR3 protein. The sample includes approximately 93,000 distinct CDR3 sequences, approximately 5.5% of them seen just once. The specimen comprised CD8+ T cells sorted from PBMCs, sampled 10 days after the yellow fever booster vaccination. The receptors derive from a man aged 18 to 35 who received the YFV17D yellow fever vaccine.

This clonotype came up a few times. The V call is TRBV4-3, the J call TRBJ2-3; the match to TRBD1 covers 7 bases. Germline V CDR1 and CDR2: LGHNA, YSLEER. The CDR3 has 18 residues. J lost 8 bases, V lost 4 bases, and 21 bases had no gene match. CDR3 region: CASSLSVDPGPRGFTQYF. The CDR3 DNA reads TGCGCCAGCAGCCTAAGTGTCGACCCGGGCCCCAGGGGGTTTACGCAGTATTTT.

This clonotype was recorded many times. CDR3 in amino acids: CASSLDGEQYF. The CDR3 DNA reads TGTGCCAGCAGCTTAGATGGCGAGCAGTACTTC. This sequence joins TRBV11-2 and TRBJ2-7, with D unclear. The CDR3 is 11 residues long. Trimming took 0 bases from V and 6 from J, leaving 3 bases between them. Looked up from germline, CDR1 is SGHAT and CDR2 is FQNNGV.

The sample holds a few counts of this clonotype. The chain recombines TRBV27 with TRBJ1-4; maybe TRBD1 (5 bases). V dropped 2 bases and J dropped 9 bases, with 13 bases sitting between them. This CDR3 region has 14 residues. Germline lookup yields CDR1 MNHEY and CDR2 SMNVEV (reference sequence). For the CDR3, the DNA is TGTGCCAGCAGTTTAAGGGGTCCCGGGAAAAAACTGTTTTTT. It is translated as CASSLRGPGKKLFF.

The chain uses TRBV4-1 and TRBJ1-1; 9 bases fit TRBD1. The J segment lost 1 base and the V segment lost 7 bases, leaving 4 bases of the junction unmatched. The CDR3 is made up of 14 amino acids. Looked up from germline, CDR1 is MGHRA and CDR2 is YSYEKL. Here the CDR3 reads CASKTGQGNTEAFF. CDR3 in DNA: TGCGCCAGCAAAACGGGACAGGGGAACACTGAAGCTTTCTTT.